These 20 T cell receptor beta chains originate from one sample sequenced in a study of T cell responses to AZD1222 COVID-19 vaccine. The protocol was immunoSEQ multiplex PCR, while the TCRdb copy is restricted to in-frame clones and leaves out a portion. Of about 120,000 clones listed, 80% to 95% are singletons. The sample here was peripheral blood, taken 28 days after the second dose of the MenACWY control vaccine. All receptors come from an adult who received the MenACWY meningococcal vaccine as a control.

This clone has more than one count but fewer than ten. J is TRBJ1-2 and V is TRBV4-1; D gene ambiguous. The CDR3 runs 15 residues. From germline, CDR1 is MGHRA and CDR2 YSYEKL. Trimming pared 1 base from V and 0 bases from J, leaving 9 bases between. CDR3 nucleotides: TGCGCCAGCAGCCAAGCTGGTCCGACTAACTATGGCTACACCTTC. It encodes CASSQAGPTNYGYTF.

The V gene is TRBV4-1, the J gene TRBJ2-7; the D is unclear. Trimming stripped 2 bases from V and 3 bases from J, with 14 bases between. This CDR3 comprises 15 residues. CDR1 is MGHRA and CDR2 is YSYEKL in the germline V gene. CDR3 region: CASSQSPGGDYEQYF. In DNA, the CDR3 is TGCGCCAGCAGCCAATCTCCGGGCGGTGACTACGAGCAGTACTTC.

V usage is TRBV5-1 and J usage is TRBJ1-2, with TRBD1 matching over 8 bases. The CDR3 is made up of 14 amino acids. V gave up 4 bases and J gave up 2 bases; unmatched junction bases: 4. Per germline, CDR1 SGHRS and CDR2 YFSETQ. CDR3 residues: CASSTTGDNYGYTF. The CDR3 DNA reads TGCGCCAGCAGCACGACAGGGGACAACTATGGCTACACCTTC.

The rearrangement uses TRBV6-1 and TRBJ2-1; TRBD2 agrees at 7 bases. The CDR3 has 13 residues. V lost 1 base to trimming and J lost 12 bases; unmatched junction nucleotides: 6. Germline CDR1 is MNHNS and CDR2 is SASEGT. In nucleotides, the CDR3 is TGTGCCAGCAGTGAAGTCGGGGGGTTCGGGCAGTTCTTC. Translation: CASSEVGGFGQFF.

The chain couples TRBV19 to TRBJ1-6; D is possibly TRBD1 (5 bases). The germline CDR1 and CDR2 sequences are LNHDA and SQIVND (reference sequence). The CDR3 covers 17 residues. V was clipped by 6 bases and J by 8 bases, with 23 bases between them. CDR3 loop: CASRRGWKGAEDSPLHF. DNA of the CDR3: TGTGCCAGTAGGAGGGGTTGGAAAGGGGCAGAGGATTCACCCCTCCACTTT.

CDR3 sequence (DNA): TGTGCCACCCTCCCCAGGGACAGGAGCTACAATGAGCAGTTCTTC. It translates to CATLPRDRSYNEQFF. The chain combines TRBV6-5 with TRBJ2-1; 8 positions match TRBD1. The length of the CDR3 is 15 residues. Germline CDR1 reads MNHEY; CDR2 reads SVGAGI. V was pared by 10 bases and J by 3 bases, with 11 bases of the junction left unmatched.

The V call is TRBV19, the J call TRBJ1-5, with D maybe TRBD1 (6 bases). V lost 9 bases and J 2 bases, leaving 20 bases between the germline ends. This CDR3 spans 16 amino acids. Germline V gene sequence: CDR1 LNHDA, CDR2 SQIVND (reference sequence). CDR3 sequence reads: CASAPRAGDGNQPQHF. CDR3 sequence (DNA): TGTGCCAGCGCTCCGCGTGCAGGGGATGGCAATCAGCCCCAGCATTTT.

The CDR3 region has the DNA TGTGCCAGCAGTTCGGTCAGCCGGGATCAGCCCCAGCATTTT. As protein: CASSSVSRDQPQHF. V is TRBV6-2 or TRBV6-3 and J is TRBJ1-5; D remains unclear. The V end was cut by 4 bases, the J end by 5 bases, with 12 bases between. CDR3 length: 14 amino acids. Germline CDR1 MNHEY, CDR2 SVGEGT.

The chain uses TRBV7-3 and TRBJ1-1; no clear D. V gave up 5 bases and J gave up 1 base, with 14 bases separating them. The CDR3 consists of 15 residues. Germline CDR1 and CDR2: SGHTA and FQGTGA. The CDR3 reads CASSTSIGENTEAFF. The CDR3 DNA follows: TGTGCCAGCAGCACCTCCATAGGTGAGAACACTGAAGCTTTCTTT.

The CDR3: CATSREGVQGNEKLFF. Here the CDR3 DNA reads TGTGCCACCAGCAGAGAGGGCGTTCAGGGGAATGAAAAACTGTTTTTT. The chain recombines TRBV15 with TRBJ1-4, with a possible D match to TRBD1 (6 bases). The CDR3 runs 16 residues. From germline, CDR1 is LNHNV and CDR2 YYDKDF (reference sequence). Trimming shortened V by 0 bases and J by 5 bases, and 13 bases separated the two germline ends.

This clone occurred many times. The CDR3 nucleotides read TGTGCCAGCTCACCAGGGGAGGACCTTAACACCATATATTTT. It encodes CASSPGEDLNTIYF. The chain combines TRBV18 with TRBJ1-3; D not resolved. V was cut by 2 bases and J by 7 bases, with 12 bases left in between. Germline V gene sequence: CDR1 KGHSH, CDR2 LQKENI. The CDR3 runs to 14 residues.

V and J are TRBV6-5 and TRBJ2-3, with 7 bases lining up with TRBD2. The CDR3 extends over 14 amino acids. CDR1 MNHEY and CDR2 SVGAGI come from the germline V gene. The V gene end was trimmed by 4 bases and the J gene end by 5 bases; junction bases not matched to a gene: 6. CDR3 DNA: TGTGCCAGCAGTTTGAGCGGGGTTGGAGATACGCAGTATTTT. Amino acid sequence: CASSLSGVGDTQYF.

Here the CDR3 DNA reads TGTGCCAGCAGCCAAGATATGGGCGAAAAACTGTTTTTT. Encoded protein: CASSQDMGEKLFF. The gene calls are TRBV14 and TRBJ1-4, with D unclear. This CDR3 comprises 13 residues. V lost 0 bases to trimming and J lost 8 bases, with 7 bases between them. Germline V gene lookup returns CDR1 SGHDN and CDR2 FVKESK.

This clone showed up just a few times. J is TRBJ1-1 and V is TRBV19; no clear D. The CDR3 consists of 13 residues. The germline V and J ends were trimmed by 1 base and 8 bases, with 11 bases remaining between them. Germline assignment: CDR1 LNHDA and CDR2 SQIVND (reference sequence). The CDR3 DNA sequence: TGTGCCAGTAGTATAGCTTTGCAAGGGGAAGCTTTCTTT. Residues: CASSIALQGEAFF.

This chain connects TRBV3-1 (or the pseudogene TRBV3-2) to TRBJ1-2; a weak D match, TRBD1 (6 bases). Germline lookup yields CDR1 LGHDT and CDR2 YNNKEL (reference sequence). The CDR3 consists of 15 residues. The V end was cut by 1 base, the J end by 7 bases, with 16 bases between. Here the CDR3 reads CASSQAMGGAAGYTF. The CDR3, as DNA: TGTGCCAGCAGCCAAGCTATGGGGGGCGCGGCTGGCTACACCTTC.

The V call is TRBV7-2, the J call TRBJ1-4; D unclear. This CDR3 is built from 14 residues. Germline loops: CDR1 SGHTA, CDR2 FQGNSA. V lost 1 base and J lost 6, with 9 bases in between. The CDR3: CASSLGQKDEKLFF. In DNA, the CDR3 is TGTGCCAGCAGCTTAGGCCAGAAGGATGAAAAACTGTTTTTT.

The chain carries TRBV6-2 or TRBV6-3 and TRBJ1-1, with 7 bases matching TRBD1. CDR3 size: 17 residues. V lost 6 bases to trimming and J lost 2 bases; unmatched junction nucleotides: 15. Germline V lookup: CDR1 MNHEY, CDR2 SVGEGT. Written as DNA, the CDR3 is TGTGCCAGCAGCTCCACCATCGACAGGGTCAGCAACACTGAAGCTTTCTTT. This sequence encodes CASSSTIDRVSNTEAFF.

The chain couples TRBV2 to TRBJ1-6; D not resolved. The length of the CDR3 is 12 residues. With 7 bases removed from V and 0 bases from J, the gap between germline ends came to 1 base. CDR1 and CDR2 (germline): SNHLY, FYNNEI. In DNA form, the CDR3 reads TGTGCCAGCACCTCCTATAATTCACCCCTCCACTTT. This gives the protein CASTSYNSPLHF.

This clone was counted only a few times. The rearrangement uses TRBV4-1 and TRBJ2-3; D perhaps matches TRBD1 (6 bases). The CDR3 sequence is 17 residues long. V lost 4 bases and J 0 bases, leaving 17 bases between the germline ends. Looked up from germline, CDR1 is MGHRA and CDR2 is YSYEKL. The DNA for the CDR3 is TGCGCCAGCAGCCCCCCCGCGACGACAGGTAGCACAGATACGCAGTATTTT. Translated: CASSPPATTGSTDTQYF.

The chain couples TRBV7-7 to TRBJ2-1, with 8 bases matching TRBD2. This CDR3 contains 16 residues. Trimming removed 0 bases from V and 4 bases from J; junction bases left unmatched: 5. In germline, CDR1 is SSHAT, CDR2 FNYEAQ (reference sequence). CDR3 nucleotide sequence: TGTGCCAGCAGCTTAGCGGGGCCTAGCGGGTACAATGAGCAGTTCTTC. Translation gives CASSLAGPSGYNEQFF.